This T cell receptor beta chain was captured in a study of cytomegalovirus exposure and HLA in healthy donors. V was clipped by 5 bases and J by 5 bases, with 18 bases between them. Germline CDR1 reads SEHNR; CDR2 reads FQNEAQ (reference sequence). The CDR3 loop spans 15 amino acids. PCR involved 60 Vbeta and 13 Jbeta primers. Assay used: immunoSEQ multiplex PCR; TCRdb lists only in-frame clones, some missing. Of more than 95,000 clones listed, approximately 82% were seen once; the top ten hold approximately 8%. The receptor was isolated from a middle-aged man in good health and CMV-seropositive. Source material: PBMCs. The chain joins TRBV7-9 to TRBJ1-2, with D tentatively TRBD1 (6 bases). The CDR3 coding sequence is TGTGCCAGCAGCGGAGGGGGGGCAGGCCCGTATGGCTACACCTTC. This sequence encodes CASSGGGAGPYGYTF.